The sequence of this T cell receptor (beta chain) was determined in a study of cytomegalovirus exposure and HLA in healthy donors. Whole-study context: Approximately 180 million T cells yielded 120 million or so unique TCR beta sequences, as an earlier analysis found.

Researchers ran the PCR with 60 Vbeta and 13 Jbeta primers. The assay was immunoSEQ multiplex PCR, and TCRdb's table has in-frame clones only and misses some. The repertoire holds more than 90,000 clones, with roughly 73% as singletons. At sampling all donors were nominally healthy, likely with unrecorded immune exposures. This clone turned up a few times. Its antigen is still unknown. The germline V gene has CDR1 MNHNY and CDR2 SVGAGI (reference sequence). The CDR3 has 12 amino acids. V shed 2 bases and J 10 bases; nucleotides not matched to a gene: 2. General observations from the study: Of the V segments, some could not be distinguished, including TRBV6-2 and TRBV6-3, and were excluded.

Material: PBMCs. V is TRBV6-6 and J is TRBJ1-1, with 9 positions matching TRBD1. This clonotype was obtained from a woman aged 25 to 39 in good health and CMV-seronegative. The CDR3: CASSYEDRGAFF. The CDR3 DNA reads as TGTGCCAGCAGTTACGAGGACAGGGGAGCTTTCTTT.